This is a list of T cell receptor beta chains from one sample in a study of blood T cells in healthy people across ages. TCRdb used MiXCR to reprocess the 5' RACE reads, holding one entry per CDR3 protein. The data contain roughly 1.6 million distinct CDR3 sequences, 34% of them singletons. The material sequenced was blood. The receptors originated from a woman aged 30 to 39 in good health. Both conserved end residues are part of each CDR3. Each record gives: V gene, D gene, clone size, J gene, CDR3 protein, CDR3 DNA. The D gene is left open where the match is weak. Clone sizes are given selectively: once, few, many, or a class where the clone is expanded.

TRBV18,TRBD1,few,TRBJ2-7,CASSLGQGLFYEQYF,TGTGCCAGCTCCCTGGGACAGGGGCTTTTCTACGAGCAGTACTTC
TRBV6-5,-,few,TRBJ2-7,CASAKQKGPHEQYF,TGTGCCAGCGCTAAACAGAAAGGGCCCCACGAGCAGTACTTC
TRBV2,-,-,TRBJ2-3,CASSYLSGQSTDTQYF,TGTGCCAGCAGTTACCTTAGCGGTCAGAGCACAGATACGCAGTATTTT
TRBV6-1,-,few,TRBJ2-2,CASSRSHTGELFF,TGTGCCAGCAGTCGTAGCCACACCGGGGAGCTGTTTTTT
TRBV28,-,-,TRBJ1-5,CASSLLQGPRQPQHF,TGTGCCAGCAGTTTACTTCAGGGCCCCCGTCAGCCCCAGCATTTT
TRBV29-1,TRBD1,few,TRBJ2-1,CSAGTGNYNEQFF,TGCAGCGCAGGGACAGGGAACTACAATGAGCAGTTCTTC
TRBV12-3/TRBV12-4,-,-,TRBJ2-5,CAGSFRETQYF,TGTGCCGGCAGTTTTAGAGAGACCCAGTACTTC
TRBV7-2,-,-,TRBJ1-2,CASSLRLDGYTF,TGTGCCAGCAGCTTAAGGCTAGACGGCTACACCTTC
TRBV6-8,TRBD1,-,TRBJ2-1,CASSQAGDRWNEQFF,TGTGCCAGCAGTCAGGCTGGGGACAGATGGAATGAGCAGTTCTTC
TRBV7-8,TRBD1,few,TRBJ1-6,CASSLGGTVDSPLHF,TGTGCCAGCAGCTTAGGAGGGACAGTGGATTCACCCCTCCACTTT
TRBV5-1,-,many,TRBJ2-7,CASSLGARGSYEQYF,TGCGCCAGCAGCTTGGGGGCCAGGGGTTCCTACGAGCAGTACTTC
TRBV3-1,-,-,TRBJ2-3,CASSGGSLATPDTQYF,TGTGCCAGCAGCGGAGGTTCGCTAGCGACCCCAGATACGCAGTATTTT
TRBV7-6,TRBD1,-,TRBJ2-5,CASSSEGARKETQYF,TGTGCCAGCAGCTCAGAGGGGGCCCGGAAGGAGACCCAGTACTTC
TRBV5-1,TRBD2,-,TRBJ2-7,CASSLGTSVLSSYEQYF,TGCGCCAGCAGCCTGGGGACTAGCGTGTTGAGCTCCTACGAGCAGTACTTC
TRBV29-1,TRBD1,-,TRBJ1-3,CSVRQGRTGNTIYF,TGCAGCGTCCGACAGGGGCGCACTGGAAACACCATATATTTT
TRBV9,-,once,TRBJ1-6,CASSLGKGLGSPLHF,TGTGCCAGCAGCCTAGGAAAGGGTCTAGGTTCACCCCTCCACTTT
TRBV11-2,-,few,TRBJ2-1,CASSLVAVTGTKQFF,TGTGCCAGCAGCTTAGTCGCAGTGACCGGGACCAAGCAGTTCTTC
TRBV29-1,TRBD1,few,TRBJ1-1,CSVGTGAMNTEAFF,TGCAGCGTTGGGACAGGGGCAATGAACACTGAAGCTTTCTTT
TRBV20-1,-,few,TRBJ1-6,CSARDNKGTTGRSPLHF,TGCAGTGCTAGAGATAACAAAGGGACAACGGGACGATCACCCCTCCACTTT
TRBV11-2,-,-,TRBJ2-6,CASSLDTGGANVLTF,TGTGCCAGCAGCTTAGATACCGGGGGGGCCAACGTCCTGACTTTC
TRBV15,TRBD1,-,TRBJ2-7,CATSRTPGQGTYEQYF,TGTGCCACCAGCAGGACCCCGGGACAGGGTACCTACGAGCAGTACTTC
TRBV29-1,TRBD2,many,TRBJ2-3,CSVEGGSSADTQYF,TGCAGCGTTGAGGGCGGGAGTTCGGCAGATACGCAGTATTTT
TRBV20-1,-,-,TRBJ1-1,CSADPARNPMNTEAFF,TGCAGTGCGGACCCCGCCAGGAACCCCATGAACACTGAAGCTTTCTTT
TRBV11-1,TRBD2,few,TRBJ2-5,CASSSGTSLQETQYF,TGTGCCAGCAGCTCAGGGACTAGTCTCCAAGAGACCCAGTACTTC
TRBV7-2,TRBD2,-,TRBJ2-3,CASGLAGSGSLITDTQYF,TGTGCCAGCGGCTTAGCTGGTAGCGGGTCCCTAATCACAGATACGCAGTATTTT
TRBV20-1,TRBD2,few,TRBJ2-1,CSANPTSGRVNEQFF,TGCAGTGCTAACCCGACTAGCGGGAGGGTCAATGAGCAGTTCTTC
TRBV10-3,-,once,TRBJ2-3,CAISEYRGKTDTQYF,TGTGCCATCAGTGAGTATAGGGGGAAGACAGATACGCAGTATTTT
TRBV29-1,-,-,TRBJ1-2,CSVERAVESGYTF,TGCAGCGTTGAACGGGCCGTCGAGTCCGGCTACACCTTC
TRBV5-6,TRBD2,-,TRBJ2-1,CASSKGTRIEQFF,TGTGCCAGCAGCAAAGGGACTAGGATTGAGCAGTTCTTC
TRBV5-1,-,-,TRBJ2-7,CASSLATVYEQYF,TGCGCCAGCAGCTTGGCTACAGTCTACGAGCAGTACTTC
TRBV7-8,TRBD2,few,TRBJ2-5,CASSYPSGGQETQYF,TGTGCCAGCAGCTACCCTAGCGGGGGACAAGAGACCCAGTACTTC
TRBV29-1,-,few,TRBJ1-1,CSAPGAYPEAFF,TGCAGCGCCCCAGGGGCATACCCTGAAGCTTTCTTT
TRBV2,-,-,TRBJ1-2,CASHSSLSHGYTF,TGTGCCAGCCATTCCTCCCTAAGTCATGGCTACACCTTC
TRBV27,-,few,TRBJ2-4,CASSLGRENIQYF,TGTGCCAGCAGTTTGGGCAGGGAAAACATTCAGTACTTC
TRBV12-3/TRBV12-4,TRBD1,-,TRBJ2-6,CASRPGTGVFSGANVLTF,TGTGCCAGCAGACCCGGGACAGGGGTCTTCTCTGGGGCCAACGTCCTGACTTTC
TRBV7-9,-,few,TRBJ2-5,CASSYRTDLKETQYF,TGTGCCAGCAGCTATCGGACAGATTTGAAGGAGACCCAGTACTTC
TRBV5-1,-,-,TRBJ1-6,CASSLAETGGSPLHF,TGCGCCAGCAGCTTGGCCGAGACAGGCGGTTCACCCCTCCACTTT
TRBV6-2/TRBV6-3,-,-,TRBJ2-7,CASSWSATYEQYF,TGTGCCAGCAGTTGGAGCGCGACCTACGAGCAGTACTTC
TRBV30,-,-,TRBJ2-3,CAWTLRLGRTDTQYF,TGTGCCTGGACCCTCCGACTAGGACGCACAGATACGCAGTATTTT
TRBV6-1,TRBD2,-,TRBJ2-1,CASMRLAGIGGGNEQFF,TGTGCCAGCATGCGACTAGCGGGAATAGGTGGGGGCAATGAGCAGTTCTTC
TRBV7-6,-,few,TRBJ2-7,CASSLKDSYYEQYF,TGTGCCAGCAGCTTAAAGGACAGCTACTACGAGCAGTACTTC
TRBV20-1,-,few,TRBJ1-2,CSAHTTPSGAGYGYTF,TGCAGTGCTCACACTACTCCATCGGGGGCCGGCTATGGCTACACCTTC
TRBV12-3/TRBV12-4,-,-,TRBJ2-3,CASSPYGGQTDTQYF,TGTGCCAGCAGTCCCTACGGGGGGCAAACAGATACGCAGTATTTT
TRBV29-1,-,-,TRBJ1-1,CSVGEVGGAFF,TGCAGCGTGGGGGAAGTTGGTGGAGCTTTCTTT
TRBV6-2/TRBV6-3,TRBD1,-,TRBJ1-2,CASSSPDRDYGHTF,TGTGCCAGCAGTTCCCCGGACAGGGACTATGGCCACACCTTC
TRBV20-1,TRBD2,-,TRBJ2-7,CSARDVSAGGYEQYF,TGCAGTGCTAGAGATGTGAGTGCGGGAGGATACGAGCAGTACTTC